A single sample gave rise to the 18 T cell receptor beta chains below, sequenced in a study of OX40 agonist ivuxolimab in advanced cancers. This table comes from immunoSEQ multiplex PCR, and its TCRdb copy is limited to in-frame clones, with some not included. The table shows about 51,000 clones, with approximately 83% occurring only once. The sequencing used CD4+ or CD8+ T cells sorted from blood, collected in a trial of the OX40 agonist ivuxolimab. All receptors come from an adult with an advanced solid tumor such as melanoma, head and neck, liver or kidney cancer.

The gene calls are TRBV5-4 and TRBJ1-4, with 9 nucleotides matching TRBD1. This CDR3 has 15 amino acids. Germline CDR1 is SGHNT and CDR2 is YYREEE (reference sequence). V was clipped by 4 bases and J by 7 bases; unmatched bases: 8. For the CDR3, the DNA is TGTGCCAGCAGCGGAGCGGGACAGGGAGGTGAAAAACTGTTTTTT. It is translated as CASSGAGQGGEKLFF.

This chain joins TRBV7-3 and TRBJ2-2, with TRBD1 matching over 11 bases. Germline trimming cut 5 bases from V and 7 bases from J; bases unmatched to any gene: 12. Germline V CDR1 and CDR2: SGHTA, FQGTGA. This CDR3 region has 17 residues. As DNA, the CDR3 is TGTGCCAGCAGCGATCCATCGGACAGGGGGCTTGGCGGGGAGCTGTTTTTT. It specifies CASSDPSDRGLGGELFF.

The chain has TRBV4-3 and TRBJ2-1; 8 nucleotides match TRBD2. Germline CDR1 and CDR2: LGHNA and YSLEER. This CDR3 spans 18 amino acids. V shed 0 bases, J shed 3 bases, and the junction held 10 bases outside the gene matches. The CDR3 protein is CASSQEDTSGGLYNEQFF. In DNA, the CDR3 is TGCGCCAGCAGCCAAGAGGACACCTCGGGGGGGCTCTACAATGAGCAGTTCTTC.

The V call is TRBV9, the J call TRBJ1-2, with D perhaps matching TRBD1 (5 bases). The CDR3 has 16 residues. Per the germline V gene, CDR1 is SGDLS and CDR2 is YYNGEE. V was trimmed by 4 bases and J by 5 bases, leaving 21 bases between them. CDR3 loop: CASSNAPGPDAYGYTF. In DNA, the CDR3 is TGTGCCAGCAGCAATGCCCCGGGGCCCGACGCGTATGGCTACACCTTC.

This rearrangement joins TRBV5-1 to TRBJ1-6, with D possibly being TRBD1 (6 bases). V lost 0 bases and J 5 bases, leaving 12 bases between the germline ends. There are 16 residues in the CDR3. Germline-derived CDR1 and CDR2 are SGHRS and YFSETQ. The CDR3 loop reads CASSLESGGNNSPLHF. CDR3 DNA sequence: TGCGCCAGCAGCTTGGAGTCGGGGGGCAATAATTCACCCCTCCACTTT.

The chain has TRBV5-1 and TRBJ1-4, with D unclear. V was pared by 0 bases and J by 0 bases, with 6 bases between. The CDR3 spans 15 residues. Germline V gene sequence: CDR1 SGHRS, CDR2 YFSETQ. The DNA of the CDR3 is TGCGCCAGCAGCTTGGCCGGGACAACTAATGAAAAACTGTTTTTT. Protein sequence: CASSLAGTTNEKLFF.

The CDR3 sequence is CASRGDIVTGELFF. The CDR3 bases are TGTGCCAGCAGGGGGGACATCGTCACCGGGGAGCTGTTTTTT. The V gene is TRBV2, the J gene TRBJ2-2; tentatively, D is TRBD1 (6 bases). The CDR3 has 14 residues. Per the germline V gene, CDR1 is SNHLY and CDR2 is FYNNEI. Between the trimmed V and J ends, which lost 6 bases and 4 bases, there was a span of 12 bases.

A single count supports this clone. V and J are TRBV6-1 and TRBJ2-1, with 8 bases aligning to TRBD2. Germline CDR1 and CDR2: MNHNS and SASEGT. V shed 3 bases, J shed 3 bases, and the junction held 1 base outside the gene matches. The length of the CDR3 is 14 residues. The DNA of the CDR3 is TGTGCCAGCAGTGAGGGACTAGTCTACAATGAGCAGTTCTTC. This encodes CASSEGLVYNEQFF.

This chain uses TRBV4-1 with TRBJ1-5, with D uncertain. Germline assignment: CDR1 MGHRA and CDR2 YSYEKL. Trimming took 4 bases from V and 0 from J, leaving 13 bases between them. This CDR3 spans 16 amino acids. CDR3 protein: CASSLVASDSNQPQHF. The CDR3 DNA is TGCGCCAGCAGCCTCGTGGCAAGCGATAGCAATCAGCCCCAGCATTTT.

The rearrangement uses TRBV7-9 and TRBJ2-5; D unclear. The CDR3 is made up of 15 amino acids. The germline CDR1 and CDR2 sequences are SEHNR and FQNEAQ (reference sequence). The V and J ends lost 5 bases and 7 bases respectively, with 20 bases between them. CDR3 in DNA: TGTGCCAGCAGCCTTCCTATGGCGCCCTCGGGGACCCAGTACTTC. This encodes CASSLPMAPSGTQYF.

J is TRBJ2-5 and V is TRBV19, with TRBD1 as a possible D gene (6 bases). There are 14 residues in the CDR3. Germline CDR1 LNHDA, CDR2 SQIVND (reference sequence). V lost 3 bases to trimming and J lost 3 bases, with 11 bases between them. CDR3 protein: CASSISGQKETQYF. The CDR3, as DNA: TGTGCCAGTAGTATCTCCGGACAGAAAGAGACCCAGTACTTC. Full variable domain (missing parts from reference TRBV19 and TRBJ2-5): DGGITQSPKYLFRKEGQNVTLSCEQNLNHDAMYWYRQDPGQGLRLIYYSQIVNDFQKGDIAEGYSVSREKKESFPLTVTSAQKNPTAFYLCASSISGQKETQYFGPGTRLLVL.

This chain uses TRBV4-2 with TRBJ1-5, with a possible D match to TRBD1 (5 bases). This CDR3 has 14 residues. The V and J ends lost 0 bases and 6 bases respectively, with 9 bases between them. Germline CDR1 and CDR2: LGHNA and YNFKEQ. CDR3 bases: TGTGCCAGCAGCCAAGATTGGGGGAGTCAGCCCCAGCATTTT. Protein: CASSQDWGSQPQHF.

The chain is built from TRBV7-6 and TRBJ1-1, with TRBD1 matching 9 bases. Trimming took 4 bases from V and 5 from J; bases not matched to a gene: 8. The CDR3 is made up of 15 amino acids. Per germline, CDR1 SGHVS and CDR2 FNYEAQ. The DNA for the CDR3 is TGTGCCAGCAGCTCACATCCGGGACAGGGTACTGAAGCTTTCTTT. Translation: CASSSHPGQGTEAFF.

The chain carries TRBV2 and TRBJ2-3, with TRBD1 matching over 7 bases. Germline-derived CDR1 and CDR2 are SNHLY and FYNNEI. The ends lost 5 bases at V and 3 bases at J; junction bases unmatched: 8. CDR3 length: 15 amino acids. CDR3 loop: CASSPDRERTDTQYF. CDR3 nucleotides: TGTGCCAGCAGTCCCGACAGGGAGAGGACAGATACGCAGTATTTT.

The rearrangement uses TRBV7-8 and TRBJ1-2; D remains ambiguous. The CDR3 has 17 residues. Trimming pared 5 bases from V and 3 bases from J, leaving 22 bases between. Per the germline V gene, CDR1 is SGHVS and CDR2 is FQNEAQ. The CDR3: CASSPGGWGDRDYGYTF. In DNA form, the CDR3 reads TGTGCCAGCAGCCCTGGAGGGTGGGGAGACCGCGACTATGGCTACACCTTC.

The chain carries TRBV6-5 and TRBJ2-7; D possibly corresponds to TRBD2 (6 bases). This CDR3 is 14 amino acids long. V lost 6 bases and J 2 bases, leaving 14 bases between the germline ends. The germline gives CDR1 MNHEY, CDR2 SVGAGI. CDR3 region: CASRPPGATYEQYF. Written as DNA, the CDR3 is TGTGCCAGCAGGCCTCCGGGAGCCACCTACGAGCAGTACTTC.

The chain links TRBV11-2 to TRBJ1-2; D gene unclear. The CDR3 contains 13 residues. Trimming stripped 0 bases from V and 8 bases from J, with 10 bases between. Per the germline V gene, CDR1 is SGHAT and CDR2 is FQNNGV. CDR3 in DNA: TGTGCCAGCAGCTTAGATCGGGAGGGAGGCTACACCTTC. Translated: CASSLDREGGYTF. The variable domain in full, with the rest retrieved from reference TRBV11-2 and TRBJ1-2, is EAGVAQSPRYKIIEKRQSVAFWCNPISGHATLYWYQQILGQGPKLLIQFQNNGVVDDSQLPKDRFSAERLKGVDSTLKIQPAKLEDSAVYLCASSLDREGGYTFGSGTRLTVV.

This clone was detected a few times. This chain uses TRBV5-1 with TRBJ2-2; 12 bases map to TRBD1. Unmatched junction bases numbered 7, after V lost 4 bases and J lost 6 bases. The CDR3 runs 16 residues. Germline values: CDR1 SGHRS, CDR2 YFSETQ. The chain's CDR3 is CASSPMGQGASGELFF. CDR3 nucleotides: TGCGCCAGCAGCCCGATGGGACAGGGGGCCTCCGGGGAGCTGTTTTTT.